The clone carrying this TCR beta chain has only one observation. The data are from a study of blood T cell repertoires in COVID-19. Across the whole study: Acute and convalescent COVID-19 specimens originated in the United States, Italy and Spain. T cells, B-cell-depleted T cells, or PBMCs provided the cDNA or gDNA that served as material.

Per the authors' pipeline: Amplification from reference gene primers served as the basis for estimated nucleated cell counts. The repertoire was sequenced with immunoSEQ multiplex PCR; TCRdb's copy has only in-frame clones and lacks some. D and trimming were read from the DNA, whereas the V and J calls and clone size are those reported in that table. The repertoire holds 150,000 to 180,000 clones, approximately 85% seen once, with approximately 0.63% in the top ten. The Seattle patients, enrolled during active infection, were followed longitudinally. The receptor comes from a man in his 60s with COVID-19, enrolled during active disease. The source material was peripheral blood.

This chain's CDR3 is CASSSGTEPEAFF. The CDR3 DNA is TGTGCCAGTAGTAGTGGGACAGAGCCTGAAGCTTTCTTT. The rearrangement links TRBV19 to TRBJ1-1, with 7 bases aligning to TRBD1. CDR1 LNHDA and CDR2 SQIVND come from the germline V gene (reference sequence). The CDR3 has 13 residues. V shed 4 bases, J shed 6 bases, and the junction held 5 bases outside the gene matches.